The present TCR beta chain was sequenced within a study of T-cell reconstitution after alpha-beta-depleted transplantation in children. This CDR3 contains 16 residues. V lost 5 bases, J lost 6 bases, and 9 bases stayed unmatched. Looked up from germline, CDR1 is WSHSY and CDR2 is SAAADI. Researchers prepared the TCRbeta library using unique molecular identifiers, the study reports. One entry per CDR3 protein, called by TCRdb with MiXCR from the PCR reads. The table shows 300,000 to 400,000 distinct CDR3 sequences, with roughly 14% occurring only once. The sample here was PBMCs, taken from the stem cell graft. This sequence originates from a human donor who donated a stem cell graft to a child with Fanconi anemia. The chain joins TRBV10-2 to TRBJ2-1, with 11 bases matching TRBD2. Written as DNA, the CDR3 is TGCGCCAGCAGTATCGCTAGCGGGGGGAACCCCAATGAGCAGTTCTTC. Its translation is CASSIASGGNPNEQFF.